This entry lists 24 T cell receptor beta chains sequenced from one sample in a study of blood T cell repertoires in COVID-19. Measured with immunoSEQ multiplex PCR; TCRdb has only the in-frame clones, and not every one. The top ten clones hold around 5.3% of a sample with roughly 150,000 clones, about 84% of them seen once. The sequencing input was PBMCs or T cells enriched from blood (not recorded which). These receptors were collected from a woman between 35 and 50 years old with acute COVID-19.

The chain joins TRBV6-1 to TRBJ2-1; D possibly corresponds to TRBD2 (5 bases). Deletions cut 2 bases from V and 0 bases from J, with 8 bases between. Germline lookup yields CDR1 MNHNS and CDR2 SASEGT. The CDR3 covers 15 residues. CDR3 nucleotides: TGTGCCAGCAGTGAACGGAGGCGCTCCTACAATGAGCAGTTCTTC. As protein: CASSERRRSYNEQFF.

The gene calls are TRBV28 and TRBJ2-7; tentatively, D is TRBD1 (6 bases). V lost 5 bases, J lost 2 bases, and 19 bases lay in between. There are 16 residues in the CDR3. Germline V gene sequence: CDR1 MDHEN, CDR2 SYDVKM. The CDR3, as DNA: TGTGCCAGCAGTCGTCGACCGCCGGACAGCACCTACGAGCAGTACGTC. This codes for CASSRRPPDSTYEQYV.

The chain uses TRBV11-2 and TRBJ2-7, with 13 positions matching TRBD2. V lost 5 bases, J lost 4 bases, and 5 bases stayed unmatched. The germline V gene has CDR1 SGHAT and CDR2 FQNNGV. This CDR3 has 15 amino acids. CDR3 bases: TGTGCCAGCAGCCTACAACTAGCGGGAGGGTACGAGCAGTACGTC. This translates into CASSLQLAGGYEQYV.

The rearrangement uses TRBV5-1 and TRBJ1-3; possible D gene TRBD1, 6 bases. The CDR3 runs to 16 residues. CDR1 and CDR2 (germline): SGHRS, YFSETQ. The V end lost 4 bases, the J end lost 2 bases, and 16 bases lay between the germline ends. The CDR3 DNA follows: TGCGCCAGCAGCCAAGAACAGGGCGCGGCTGGAAACACCATATATTTT. Translated, it gives CASSQEQGAAGNTIYF.

The rearrangement uses TRBV18 and TRBJ2-5, with 9 bases that match TRBD1. From germline, CDR1 is KGHSH and CDR2 LQKENI. The trim removed 3 bases at V and 2 bases at J, leaving 1 base unmatched. The CDR3 has 14 residues. CDR3 amino acids: CASSPGQGQETQYF. CDR3 nucleotide sequence: TGTGCCAGCTCACCGGGACAGGGACAAGAGACCCAGTACTTC.

The CDR3 here is CASSLDTDQPQHF. The DNA of the CDR3 is TGTGCCAGCAGCCTGGACACCGATCAGCCCCAGCATTTT. The chain carries TRBV6-2 or TRBV6-3 and TRBJ1-5; a weak D match, TRBD1 (5 bases). The CDR3 is 13 residues long. Germline CDR1 reads MNHEY; CDR2 reads SVGEGT. The germline V and J ends were trimmed by 6 bases and 5 bases, with 11 bases remaining between them.

The chain employs TRBV5-1 and TRBJ1-2; no reliable D call. The CDR3 extends over 15 amino acids. CDR1 SGHRS and CDR2 YFSETQ come from the germline V gene. V lost 4 bases and J lost 2, with 15 bases in between. The CDR3 DNA sequence: TGCGCCAGCAGCGCCTCGGCACAGTTAAACTATGGCTACACCTTC. Its translation is CASSASAQLNYGYTF.

The rearrangement uses TRBV12-3 or TRBV12-4 and TRBJ1-1; D remains unclear. The CDR3 runs 13 residues. Deletions cut 5 bases from V and 5 bases from J, with 12 bases between. This chain's CDR3 is CASSDMRTTEAFF. As DNA, the CDR3 is TGTGCCAGCAGTGACATGCGAACAACTGAAGCTTTCTTT.

This sequence joins TRBV6-1 and TRBJ2-3, with TRBD2 as a possible D gene (6 bases). The CDR3 is made up of 17 amino acids. Germline-derived CDR1 and CDR2 are MNHNS and SASEGT. Trimming removed 4 bases at V and 2 bases at J, with 19 bases between. CDR3 DNA sequence: TGTGCCAGCAGTGCCCGGTTCACACGGACTAACACAGATACGCAGTATTTT. Translation gives CASSARFTRTNTDTQYF.

The J gene is TRBJ2-5, the V gene TRBV7-2; 9 nucleotides align to TRBD1. The germline V gene has CDR1 SGHTA and CDR2 FQGNSA. J gave up 2 bases and V 3 bases, and 1 base lay outside the gene matches. The CDR3 covers 14 residues. CDR3 DNA sequence: TGTGCCAGCAGCTTCGGACAGGGGCAAGAGACCCAGTACTTC. It codes for CASSFGQGQETQYF.

The chain has TRBV19 and TRBJ1-1, with TRBD1 identical over 9 bases. Germline loops: CDR1 LNHDA, CDR2 SQIVND (reference sequence). This CDR3 has 14 residues. Losses at the gene ends were 7 bases for V and 4 bases for J; bases not matched to a gene: 7. The CDR3 is CASIQDRGGTEAFF. The CDR3 bases are TGTGCCAGTATCCAGGACAGGGGTGGCACTGAAGCTTTCTTT.

This chain joins TRBV6-5 and TRBJ1-2; the D gene is possibly TRBD1 (6 bases). The CDR3 runs to 12 residues. Trimming pared 6 bases from V and 3 bases from J, leaving 8 bases between. Germline-derived CDR1 and CDR2 are MNHEY and SVGAGI. Written as DNA, the CDR3 is TGTGCCAGCAGCACAGGGCACTATGGCTACACCTTC. It translates to CASSTGHYGYTF.

The rearrangement links TRBV27 to TRBJ2-5; no firm D call. The V end lost 7 bases, the J end lost 5 bases, and 11 bases lay between the germline ends. The CDR3 length is 12 residues. Germline V CDR1 and CDR2: MNHEY, SMNVEV (reference sequence). This chain's CDR3 is CASTPRLETQYF. In nucleotides, the CDR3 is TGTGCCAGCACCCCGCGGTTGGAGACCCAGTACTTC.

This sequence joins TRBV7-9 and TRBJ2-5; D may be TRBD2 (6 bases). Trimming stripped 5 bases from V and 2 bases from J, with 21 bases between. The CDR3 sequence is 17 residues long. The V gene's germline CDR1 is SEHNR and CDR2 FQNEAQ (reference sequence). The CDR3 nucleotides read TGTGCCAGCAGCCCAAAAATCCGACTAGAACGACAAGAGACCCAGTACTTC. This sequence encodes CASSPKIRLERQETQYF.

The chain combines TRBV6-5 with TRBJ2-5; the match to TRBD2 covers 10 bases. With 0 bases clipped from V and 5 bases from J, the junction kept 6 bases outside the gene matches. CDR3 size: 16 residues. Germline values: CDR1 MNHEY, CDR2 SVGAGI. DNA of the CDR3: TGTGCCAGCAGTTACTCGATAGCGGGAGGCCGGGAGACCCAGTACTTC. Protein sequence: CASSYSIAGGRETQYF.

The chain is built from TRBV2 and TRBJ1-2; a possible D gene is TRBD1 (6 bases). The length of the CDR3 is 14 residues. V gave up 8 bases and J gave up 6 bases, with 19 bases separating them. Germline CDR1 SNHLY, CDR2 FYNNEI. The CDR3 loop is CASRQRGSLHGYTF. The DNA for the CDR3 is TGTGCCAGCCGCCAAAGGGGGAGCCTACATGGCTACACCTTC.

The chain combines TRBV6-1 with TRBJ1-2, with D perhaps TRBD1 (6 bases). There are 15 residues in the CDR3. Germline CDR1 and CDR2: MNHNS and SASEGT. V was trimmed by 3 bases and J by 0 bases, leaving 11 bases between them. The CDR3 region is CASSDLGQPNYGYTF. Here the CDR3 DNA reads TGTGCCAGCAGTGACCTTGGACAGCCTAACTATGGCTACACCTTC.

This clone was found a few times. This CDR3 is CASTGAYRVPGYTF. CDR3 DNA sequence: TGTGCCAGCACTGGGGCCTACCGAGTCCCTGGCTACACCTTC. This chain links TRBV9 with TRBJ1-2; tentative D call: TRBD1 (5 bases). V dropped 6 bases and J dropped 7 bases, with 19 bases sitting between them. The CDR3 covers 14 residues. Germline V gives CDR1 SGDLS, CDR2 YYNGEE.

This chain joins TRBV9 and TRBJ2-5; TRBD2 agrees at 9 bases. The CDR3 loop spans 16 amino acids. J was trimmed by 4 bases and V by 3 bases; bases with no gene match: 10. Germline V lookup: CDR1 SGDLS, CDR2 YYNGEE. Here the CDR3 DNA reads TGTGCCAGCAGCGGTCTTGGGCGGGAGGGCCGAGAGACCCAGTACTTC. Translation gives CASSGLGREGRETQYF. The full variable domain, with the rest looked up from reference TRBV9 and TRBJ2-5, is DSGVTQTPKHLITATGQRVTLRCSPRSGDLSVYWYQQSLDQGLQFLIQYYNGEERAKGNILERFSAQQFPDLHSELNLSSLELGDSALYFCASSGLGREGRETQYFGPGTRLLVL.

The genes are TRBV13 and TRBJ1-3; D gene uncertain. This CDR3 has 15 amino acids. V dropped 5 bases and J dropped 1 base, with 12 bases sitting between them. Germline CDR1 and CDR2: PRHDT and FYEKMQ (reference sequence). The CDR3 DNA follows: TGTGCCAGCAGCGGAAACGGGGTATCTGGAAACACCATATATTTT. Translating it yields CASSGNGVSGNTIYF.

The chain has TRBV5-1 and TRBJ2-7; D might be TRBD2 (6 bases). The V end lost 1 base, the J end lost 6 bases, and 14 bases lay between the germline ends. CDR3 length: 14 residues. The V gene's germline CDR1 is SGHRS and CDR2 YFSETQ. The CDR3 sequence is CASSLRGTLGEQYF. The CDR3 DNA sequence: TGCGCCAGCAGCTTGAGAGGGACTCTGGGCGAGCAGTACTTC.

V gene TRBV18 combines with J gene TRBJ1-4, with no clear D. This CDR3 is 13 amino acids long. Trimming cost V 4 bases and J 6 bases, with 9 bases left between them. Per germline, CDR1 KGHSH and CDR2 LQKENI. The CDR3 sequence: CASSRALDEKLFF. For the CDR3, the DNA is TGTGCCAGCTCACGCGCTTTGGATGAAAAACTGTTTTTT.

The chain links TRBV3-1 (or the pseudogene TRBV3-2) to TRBJ2-2; TRBD2 matches at 12 bases. Per germline, CDR1 LGHDT and CDR2 YNNKEL (reference sequence). J lost 6 bases, V lost 6 bases, and 8 bases had no gene match. The CDR3 runs to 16 residues. In DNA form, the CDR3 reads TGTGCCAGCAGTCCCCTAGCGGGAGGGCCGGCCGGGGAGCTGTTTTTT. It yields the protein CASSPLAGGPAGELFF.

The rearrangement joins TRBV27 to TRBJ1-6, with 8 nucleotides matching TRBD1. CDR3 length: 19 residues. V gave up 5 bases and J gave up 0 bases; unmatched junction bases: 12. CDR1 is MNHEY and CDR2 is SMNVEV in the germline V gene (reference sequence). CDR3 loop: CASSPRQGTPSSYNSPLHF. The DNA of the CDR3 is TGTGCCAGCAGTCCCCGACAGGGGACCCCTAGCTCCTATAATTCACCCCTCCACTTT.